The clone carrying this T cell receptor beta chain was observed a handful of times. What it recognizes is unknown. One end of the junction fails to match germline, which may point to a read error. Other DNA sequences from this sample encode an identical CDR3 as well. This entry belongs to a study of beta chain features in type 1 diabetes. Study background: Healthy donors resembled patients in age, gender and cell yields. Across the samples, 107,917,701 sorted cells were examined in total. General observations from the study: Junctions at VDJ sites from type 1 diabetes patients had fewer insertions and more deletions.

This CDR3 is built from 14 residues. Germline CDR1 and CDR2: SGHRS and YFSETQ. Expressed TCRB transcripts were sequenced after all isolated RNA was converted to cDNA. Assay: immunoSEQ multiplex PCR; the TCRdb copy retains only in-frame clones and omits some. In the table there are under 300,000 clones, 7.5% to 9.5% of which are singletons. Naive, central memory, regulatory and stem cell-like memory cells within the CD4+ compartment were sorted using CD45RO/CCR7/CD25/CD127/CD95/CD27. V usage is TRBV5-1 and J usage is TRBJ2-2; D unresolved. This TCR came from a young woman in good health. The sample consisted of central memory CD4+ T cells from blood. In DNA form, the CDR3 reads TGTGCCAGCAGCTTGGGTTTAAACACCGGGGAGCTGTTTTTT. Its translation: CASSLGLNTGELFF.